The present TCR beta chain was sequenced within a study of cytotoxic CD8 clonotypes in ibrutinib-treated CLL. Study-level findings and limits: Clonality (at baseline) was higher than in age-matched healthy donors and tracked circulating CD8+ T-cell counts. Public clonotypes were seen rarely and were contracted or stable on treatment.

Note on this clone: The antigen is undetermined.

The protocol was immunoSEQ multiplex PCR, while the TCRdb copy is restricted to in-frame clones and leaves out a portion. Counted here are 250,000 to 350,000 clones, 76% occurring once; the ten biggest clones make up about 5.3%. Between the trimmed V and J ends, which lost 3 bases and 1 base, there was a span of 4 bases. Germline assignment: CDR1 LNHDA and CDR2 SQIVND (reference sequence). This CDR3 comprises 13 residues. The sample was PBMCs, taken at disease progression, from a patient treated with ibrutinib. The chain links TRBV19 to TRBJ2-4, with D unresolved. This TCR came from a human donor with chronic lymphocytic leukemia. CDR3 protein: CASSISAKNIQYF. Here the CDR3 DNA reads TGTGCCAGTAGTATCTCGGCCAAAAACATTCAGTACTTC. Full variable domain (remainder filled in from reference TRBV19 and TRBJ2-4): DGGITQSPKYLFRKEGQNVTLSCEQNLNHDAMYWYRQDPGQGLRLIYYSQIVNDFQKGDIAEGYSVSREKKESFPLTVTSAQKNPTAFYLCASSISAKNIQYFGAGTRLSVL.